Here is one TCR beta chain with its context. The antigen is undetermined. This CDR3 is 17 amino acids long. J gave up 2 bases and V 3 bases, and 7 bases lay outside the gene matches. Germline loops: CDR1 MGHRA, CDR2 YSYEKL. The data are from a study of T cell repertoires in cytomegalovirus infection. Overall study: It can be stated that public TCR beta signatures indicated CMV infection as well as a matching HLA type. Broader study findings: It was HLA-C-restricted CMV-specific TCR beta clonotypes that dominated the response ex vivo. Accumulated public TCR beta family frequency recognized individuals carrying CMV together with the relevant HLA.

MiXCR, run by TCRdb on the reads, gives a single entry per CDR3 protein. This sample has a few hundred thousand distinct CDR3 sequences, with more than 25% found just once. This chain uses TRBV4-1 with TRBJ2-3, with 11 bases lining up with TRBD2. What was sequenced was PBMCs. The sequence was obtained from a human donor in good health (CMV status not recorded). Some clones in this sample may be carry-over from other donors' samples. For the CDR3, the DNA is TGCGCCAGCAGCCATTCCGGGACTAGCGGACCCACAGATACGCAGTATTTT. The encoded protein is CASSHSGTSGPTDTQYF.